Below, one T cell receptor (beta chain) is given with its context. Its target antigen remains unknown. It has no much larger one-base neighbor in the sample; base qualities were not kept. Other nucleotide sequences in the sample specify the same CDR3. This record belongs to a study of Ad26.COV2.S vaccination and SARS-CoV-2 variants (dated by TCRdb to about 2021). For the study in its entirety: Vaccine-arm donors came from COV1001, a multicentre, randomized, double-blind, placebo-controlled phase I-IIa trial of Ad26.COV2.S in healthy adults. A total of roughly 30 samples were included in the TCR-sequenced set, comprising about 20 Ad26.COV2.S vaccine recipients, 5 placebo recipients and 8 SARS-CoV-2 convalescent individuals. Investigators remained blinded to trial group allocation during experiments and outcome assessment. Sequencing of the TCRbeta repertoire served to evaluate the specificity and breadth of SARS-CoV-2-reactive T cell receptors following Ad26.COV2.S vaccination. Ad26.COV2.S was administered intramuscularly at 5 x 10^10 or 1 x 10^11 viral particles, either as a single shot or as two shots given 56 days apart. Trial participants were randomized into five groups of five, in which low-dose or high-dose Ad26.COV2.S was given once or twice, or placebo was given on both occasions. General findings and caveats noted by the study authors: It was noted by the authors that total T cell responses may have been underestimated by the TCR breadth and depth analyses. Substantial breadth of spike-specific CD8+ and CD4+ T cell responses was reported after vaccination. Vaccine and placebo recipients had similar non-spike TCR breadth, a finding consistent with the vaccine containing only spike. Spike-specific TCR breadth was higher in Ad26.COV2.S recipients than in placebo recipients (P = 0.0014). The study lacked the statistical power to compare responses across vaccine doses or regimens.

V and J are trimmed by 3 bases and 2 bases, and the gene matches miss 2 bases of the junction. For CDR1 and CDR2, the germline V gene lists SGHTA and FQGNSA. The CDR3 numbers 15 residues from cysteine through phenylalanine. The CDR3 DNA has 45 bases and is translated from base 1. TCRbeta CDR3 regions were sequenced with the immunoSEQ Assay. After extraction, genomic DNA underwent amplification by bias-controlled multiplex PCR, followed by high-throughput sequencing. On the authors' methods: Collapsing and filtering of sequences were performed to quantify the absolute abundance of each unique TCRbeta CDR3 region. T cell fraction was estimated by normalization of TCRbeta template counts to usable DNA, with usable DNA being measured through amplification of reference genes present in all nucleated cells. Repertoire TCRs were annotated as SARS-CoV-2-specific by exact matching of V gene, CDR3 amino acid sequence and J gene to a known reactive TCR set. The reference SARS-CoV-2 TCR set came from MIRA and was filtered for enrichment in COVID-19-positive ImmuneCODE repertoires, removing public or cross-reactive TCRs. Based on the MIRA antigens, annotated TCRs were further analysed at the level of specific ORF or position within ORF. Depth was the summed frequency of annotated unique rearrangements, while breadth was defined as annotated unique rearrangements over total unique productive rearrangements. Two-sided Wilcoxon rank-sum tests were used to compare TCR breadth between groups. Imported from immuneACCESS, the table was reduced by TCRdb to in-frame sequences with V and J called. These copies leave out some clones; in studies compared against another copy, an unresolved V gene accounts for under half, and the cause of the remainder is not known. V and J calls plus clone size are reproduced from that table; the DNA served to infer D and trimming. The sample data list hundreds of thousands of clones, and approximately 92% of these were observed just once. The ten largest clonotypes hold roughly an eighth of the sample.

The treatment or condition label on this specimen signifies: around 19 received Ad26.COV2.S at low or high dose, single or two shots; a few received placebo; per-sample allocation not given. Repertoires of vaccine and placebo recipients were sequenced from samples collected on day 63 after the first injection. Cohort 1b enrolled some 25 adults aged 18-55 years at a single site in Boston, USA, between 29 July and 7 August 2020. As a vaccine, Ad26.COV2.S was a replication-incompetent adenovirus type 26 vector that expressed a prefusion-stabilized SARS-CoV-2 spike protein derived from the original Wuhan strain.

The material sequenced was peripheral blood, taken in a trial of Ad26.COV2.S vaccine versus placebo. The chain is assembled from TRBV7-2 and TRBJ2-7, and TRBD2 aligns with 12 junction nucleotides. This clonotype was obtained from a person between 18 and 60 years old who received the Ad26.COV2.S COVID-19 vaccine or a placebo. The CDR3 is CASSFGLAGTYEQYF. At the DNA level, the sequence is TGTGCCAGCAGCTTTGGACTAGCGGGAACCTACGAGCAGTACTTC.